These 23 T cell receptor beta chains came from one sample sequenced in a study of human T cells and chemical hapten exposure. Time point meaning: patch test 1, 2 weeks after DPC sensitization. Treatment meaning: therapeutic diphenylcyclopropenone sensitization with weekly scalp DPC. In TCRdb, the RACE reads were re-called with MiXCR into one record per CDR3 protein. The sample lists approximately 74,000 distinct CDR3 sequences; 25% to 40% were seen once. The sequencing here drew on whole blood, taken in connection with sensitization to the hapten diphenylcyclopropenone (DPC). These receptors came from a man aged 35-49 years with alopecia areata. Some clones in this sample may be carry-over from other donors' samples.

CDR3 bases: TGTGCCAGCAGTTCTCTAGCGGGACTTACCTACGAGCAGTACTTC. Amino acids: CASSSLAGLTYEQYF. The V and J genes are TRBV27 and TRBJ2-7; TRBD2 agrees at 9 bases. V was clipped by 4 bases and J by 2 bases; unmatched bases: 6. Germline V lookup: CDR1 MNHEY, CDR2 SMNVEV (reference sequence). The CDR3 is 15 amino acids.

V gene TRBV5-1 combines with J gene TRBJ2-7; D is perhaps TRBD2 (6 bases). CDR1 and CDR2 from the germline V gene are SGHRS and YFSETQ. The CDR3 loop spans 17 amino acids. The germline V and J ends were trimmed by 4 bases and 3 bases, with 23 bases remaining between them. The chain's CDR3 is CASSRASRDLIIYEQYF. The CDR3 DNA sequence: TGCGCCAGCAGCCGTGCCTCGCGGGACCTTATCATCTACGAGCAGTACTTC.

V usage is TRBV5-1 and J usage is TRBJ1-2, with TRBD1 as a possible D gene (5 bases). Germline-derived CDR1 and CDR2 are SGHRS and YFSETQ. V was clipped by 3 bases and J by 6 bases, with 15 bases between them. CDR3 length equals 14 residues. This CDR3 is CASSSWPQGDGYTF. The CDR3 region has the DNA TGCGCCAGCAGCTCATGGCCCCAGGGTGATGGCTACACCTTC.

The V gene is TRBV18, the J gene TRBJ2-7, with D possibly TRBD1 on 8 matching bases. The CDR3 loop spans 14 amino acids. V was shortened by 2 bases and J by 6 bases, with 14 bases between the two germline ends. Germline lookup yields CDR1 KGHSH and CDR2 LQKENI. The CDR3 is CASSPTGGGSEQYF. CDR3 DNA sequence: TGTGCCAGCTCACCAACAGGGGGGGGAAGCGAGCAGTACTTC. Variable domain in full (rest from reference TRBV18 and TRBJ2-7): NAGVMQNPRHLVRRRGQEARLRCSPMKGHSHVYWYRQLPEEGLKFMVYLQKENIIDESGMPKERFSAEFPKEGPSILRIQQVVRGDSAAYFCASSPTGGGSEQYFGPGTRLTVT.

This rearrangement joins TRBV27 to TRBJ1-6; D is unclear. The CDR3 totals 12 residues. Per the germline V gene, CDR1 is MNHEY and CDR2 is SMNVEV (reference sequence). The CDR3 reads CATMRQNSPLHF. CDR3 in DNA: TGTGCAACGATGCGGCAGAATTCACCCCTCCACTTT.

The rearrangement links TRBV10-1 to TRBJ2-7; 7 bases match TRBD2. The CDR3 loop spans 13 amino acids. Germline V gene data show CDR1 as WNHNN and CDR2 as SYGVQD (reference sequence). V gave up 0 bases and J gave up 5 bases; unmatched junction bases: 1. CDR3 loop: CASSESGRDEQYF. The DNA for the CDR3 is TGCGCCAGCAGTGAGTCAGGGAGGGACGAGCAGTACTTC.

This clonotype was seen just once. V usage is TRBV9 and J usage is TRBJ2-1; 13 positions agree with TRBD2. The V gene's germline CDR1 is SGDLS and CDR2 YYNGEE. Losses at the gene ends were 3 bases for V and 7 bases for J; bases not matched to a gene: 16. This CDR3 region has 19 residues. CDR3 bases: TGTGCCAGCAGCGCGGACCCCACTAGCGGGAGGGCCTGGGTGAATGAGCAGTTCTTC. It is translated as CASSADPTSGRAWVNEQFF.

The chain has TRBV7-9 and TRBJ1-6; tentatively, D is TRBD1 (5 bases). This CDR3 is built from 13 residues. The ends were cut back, 5 bases at V and 9 bases at J, with 11 bases in the middle. Germline CDR1 SEHNR, CDR2 FQNEAQ (reference sequence). The CDR3 DNA sequence: TGTGCCAGCAGCCAGGGAGTCTCTTCACCCCTCCACTTT. Its translation is CASSQGVSSPLHF.

V is TRBV9 and J is TRBJ2-3; D not certain. The V gene lost 0 bases and the J gene lost 2 bases, with 1 base spanning the gap. The CDR3 contains 12 residues. The germline V gene encodes CDR1 SGDLS and CDR2 YYNGEE. CDR3 DNA sequence: TGTGCCAGCAGCGTAGACACAGATACGCAGTATTTT. Amino acid sequence: CASSVDTDTQYF.

The CDR3 here is CASSLGGRYKETQYF. The CDR3 DNA reads as TGCGCCAGCAGCTTGGGGGGTAGATATAAGGAGACCCAGTACTTC. The chain couples TRBV5-1 to TRBJ2-5; D remains ambiguous. The ends were cut back, 0 bases at V and 5 bases at J, with 14 bases in the middle. This CDR3 is built from 15 residues. CDR1 and CDR2 (germline): SGHRS, YFSETQ.

The sample holds a few counts of this clonotype. The chain joins TRBV2 to TRBJ1-3; weak D call: TRBD1 (5 bases). The CDR3 spans 15 residues. V was pared by 6 bases and J by 0 bases, with 12 bases between. Germline CDR1 SNHLY, CDR2 FYNNEI. CDR3 sequence: CASSFAGSSGNTIYF. DNA of the CDR3: TGTGCCAGCAGCTTCGCAGGGTCCTCTGGAAACACCATATATTTT.

This rearrangement joins TRBV25-1 to TRBJ1-6, with 10 positions matching TRBD1. The CDR3 consists of 14 residues. The V segment lost 6 bases and the J segment 10 bases; nucleotides outside the gene matches: 6. Germline CDR1 reads MGHDK; CDR2 reads SYGVNS. CDR3 sequence (DNA): TGTGCCAGCAGGGCGGGACAGGGGTACTCACCCCTCCACTTT. Protein: CASRAGQGYSPLHF.

This clonotype was seen a few times. The chain recombines TRBV7-9 with TRBJ2-7; 9 nucleotides line up with TRBD1. The germline V gene encodes CDR1 SEHNR and CDR2 FQNEAQ (reference sequence). V lost 5 bases, J lost 8 bases, and 4 bases stayed unmatched. There are 12 residues in the CDR3. The CDR3 region has the DNA TGTGCCAGCAGCCCGGGACAGGGACAGCAGTACTTC. It codes for CASSPGQGQQYF.

This clonotype came up a few times. The V gene is TRBV28, the J gene TRBJ1-1; unclear D gene. V was cut by 7 bases and J by 5 bases, with 11 bases left in between. Germline-derived CDR1 and CDR2 are MDHEN and SYDVKM. The CDR3 is 12 residues long. Written as DNA, the CDR3 is TGTGCCAGCACTTCGATTCGTACTGAAGCTTTCTTT. Its protein is CASTSIRTEAFF. Complete variable domain (other parts from reference TRBV28 and TRBJ1-1): DVKVTQSSRYLVKRTGEKVFLECVQDMDHENMFWYRQDPGLGLRLIYFSYDVKMKEKGDIPEGYSVSREKKERFSLILESASTNQTSMYLCASTSIRTEAFFGQGTRLTVV.

V usage is TRBV9 and J usage is TRBJ2-7, with a possible D match to TRBD2 (5 bases). The germline V gene has CDR1 SGDLS and CDR2 YYNGEE. The CDR3 contains 13 residues. The V gene lost 3 bases and the J gene lost 5 bases, with 12 bases spanning the gap. The DNA of the CDR3 is TGTGCCAGCAGCGGGCCGGGGAACCACGAGCAGTACTTC. Residues: CASSGPGNHEQYF. Full variable domain (outside the CDR3, taken from reference TRBV9 and TRBJ2-7): DSGVTQTPKHLITATGQRVTLRCSPRSGDLSVYWYQQSLDQGLQFLIQYYNGEERAKGNILERFSAQQFPDLHSELNLSSLELGDSALYFCASSGPGNHEQYFGPGTRLTVT.

The genes are TRBV6-6 and TRBJ1-1; 7 bases line up with TRBD1. The junction had 7 bases not matched to a gene; V was cut back by 5 bases and J by 7 bases. The CDR3 has 13 residues. Germline V gives CDR1 MNHNY, CDR2 SVGAGI (reference sequence). CDR3 in amino acids: CASSPQGGVEAFF. CDR3 nucleotides: TGTGCCAGCAGTCCCCAGGGGGGGGTTGAAGCTTTCTTT.

This clonotype was seen a single time. This rearrangement joins TRBV3-1 to TRBJ2-7; D might be TRBD2 (6 bases). CDR3 length equals 18 residues. Germline CDR1 reads LGHDT; CDR2 reads YNNKEL (reference sequence). Trimming removed 4 bases at V and 5 bases at J, with 27 bases between. CDR3 nucleotide sequence: TGTGCCAGCAGCCGAGACATTGGCCGACTAGGTCTCTTAGACGAGCAGTACTTC. Protein product: CASSRDIGRLGLLDEQYF.

The V call is TRBV6-1, the J call TRBJ2-1; 14 bases line up with TRBD2. Per the germline V gene, CDR1 is MNHNS and CDR2 is SASEGT. The CDR3 runs 17 residues. Germline trimming cut 6 bases from V and 13 bases from J; bases unmatched to any gene: 17. This CDR3 is CASRGLAGAQPQNPQFF. The CDR3 coding sequence is TGTGCCAGCAGGGGACTAGCGGGAGCTCAGCCCCAAAATCCCCAGTTCTTC.

This chain joins TRBV5-1 and TRBJ1-1; D not resolved. CDR3 length: 12 residues. Germline loops: CDR1 SGHRS, CDR2 YFSETQ. Trimming removed 3 bases from V and 10 bases from J, with 13 bases in between. CDR3 bases: TGCGCCAGCAGCTCAGGTCCGGGATCAGCTTTCTTT. As protein: CASSSGPGSAFF.

The genes are TRBV9 and TRBJ2-2; 14 bases are shared with TRBD2. The CDR3 covers 20 residues. V gave up 0 bases and J gave up 4 bases; unmatched junction bases: 11. Germline lookup yields CDR1 SGDLS and CDR2 YYNGEE. The chain's CDR3 is CASSVAGTSGRRRATGELFF. In nucleotides, the CDR3 is TGTGCCAGCAGCGTAGCCGGGACTAGCGGGAGAAGGCGAGCCACCGGGGAGCTGTTTTTT.

The CDR3 nucleotides are TGTGCCAGCAGCCAAGAAGGGGGCGGGAACATTCAGTACTTC. As protein: CASSQEGGGNIQYF. V is TRBV3-1 and J is TRBJ2-4, with 7 bases aligning to TRBD1. Germline V gives CDR1 LGHDT, CDR2 YNNKEL (reference sequence). The CDR3 is made up of 14 amino acids. Trimming cost V 0 bases and J 7 bases; bases outside gene matches: 3. Full variable domain (rest looked up from reference TRBV3-1 and TRBJ2-4): DTAVSQTPKYLVTQMGNDKSIKCEQNLGHDTMYWYKQDSKKFLKIMFSYNNKELIINETVPNRFSPKSPDKAHLNLHINSLELGDSAVYFCASSQEGGGNIQYFGAGTRLSVL.

This chain links TRBV5-1 with TRBJ2-3, with a weak D call TRBD2 (6 bases). CDR1 and CDR2 (germline): SGHRS, YFSETQ. The CDR3 has 14 residues. V was clipped by 4 bases and J by 2 bases, with 11 bases between them. Here the CDR3 reads CASSTGTATDTQYF. CDR3 coding DNA: TGCGCCAGCAGCACCGGGACTGCCACAGATACGCAGTATTTT.

This clonotype was seen repeatedly, ten times or more. The rearrangement links TRBV20-1 to TRBJ2-1; 12 positions match TRBD2. Per germline, CDR1 DFQATT and CDR2 SNEGSKA (reference sequence). The CDR3 length is 15 residues. The V segment lost 1 base and the J segment 6 bases; nucleotides outside the gene matches: 4. This CDR3 is CSARGLAGVGNEQFF. DNA of the CDR3: TGCAGTGCTAGAGGACTAGCGGGAGTAGGCAATGAGCAGTTCTTC.